This T cell receptor (beta chain) derives from a study of shared clonotypes between healthy human individuals. At the level of the study: A couple of female and a few male donors aged 18 to 49 were enrolled. Study results and caveats: Clonotypes that were shared across a handful of donors made up about 4.5% of naive CD4 clonotypes. Specimens sampled were limited to blood, with tissue repertoires likely differing.

The CDR3 is 17 residues long. Per the germline V gene, CDR1 is MDHEN and CDR2 is SYDVKM. V was cut by 3 bases and J by 0 bases, with 15 bases left in between. Genomic DNA belonging to each subset was distributed in equal measure over several immunoSEQ plates. The method was immunoSEQ multiplex PCR; TCRdb's version includes in-frame clones alone and lacks a portion of them. Of some 500,000 clones listed, roughly 95% are singletons. On this clone itself: The antigen is not known.

The sequenced sample was naive CD4+ T cells sorted from blood. Sample subset: CD45RA+ positively selected. The rearrangement uses TRBV28 and TRBJ1-3; no firm D call. This sequence originates from a woman under 40 in good health. The CDR3 coding sequence is TGTGCCAGCAGTTTCGCCGGTTTGTCAAACTCTGGAAACACCATATATTTT. Translation gives CASSFAGLSNSGNTIYF.